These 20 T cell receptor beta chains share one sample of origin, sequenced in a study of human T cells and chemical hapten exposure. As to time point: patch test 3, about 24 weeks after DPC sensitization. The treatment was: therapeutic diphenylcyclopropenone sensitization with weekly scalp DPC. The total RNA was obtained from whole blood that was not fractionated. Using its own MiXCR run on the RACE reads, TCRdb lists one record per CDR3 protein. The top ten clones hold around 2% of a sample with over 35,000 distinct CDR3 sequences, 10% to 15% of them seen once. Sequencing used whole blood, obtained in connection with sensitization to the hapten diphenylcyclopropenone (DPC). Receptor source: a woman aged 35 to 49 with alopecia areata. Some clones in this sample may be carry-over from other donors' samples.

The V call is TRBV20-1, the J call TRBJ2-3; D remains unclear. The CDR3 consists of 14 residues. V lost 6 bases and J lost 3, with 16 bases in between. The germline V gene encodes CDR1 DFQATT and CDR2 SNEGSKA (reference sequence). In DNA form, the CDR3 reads TGCAGTGCCCAGGATAATGCCGGGACAGATACGCAGTATTTT. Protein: CSAQDNAGTDTQYF.

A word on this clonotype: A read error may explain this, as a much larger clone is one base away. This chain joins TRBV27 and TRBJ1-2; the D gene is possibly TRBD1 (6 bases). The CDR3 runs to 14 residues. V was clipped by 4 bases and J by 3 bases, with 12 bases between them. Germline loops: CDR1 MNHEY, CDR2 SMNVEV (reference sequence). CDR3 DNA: TGTGCCAGCAGTTATTCCGGGACATACTATGGCTACACCTTC. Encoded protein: CASSYSGTYYGYTF.

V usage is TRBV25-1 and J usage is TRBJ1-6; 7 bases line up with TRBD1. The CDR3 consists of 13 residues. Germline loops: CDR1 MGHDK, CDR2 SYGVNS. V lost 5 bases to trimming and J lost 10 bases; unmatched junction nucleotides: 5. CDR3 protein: CASSFPRGSPLHF. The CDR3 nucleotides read TGTGCCAGCAGTTTTCCCAGGGGGTCACCCCTCCACTTT.

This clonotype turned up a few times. The CDR3 loop is CASSATTSGTYNEQFF. CDR3 nucleotides: TGTGCCAGCAGTGCCACGACTAGCGGGACTTACAATGAGCAGTTCTTC. The chain recombines TRBV28 with TRBJ2-1, with 11 bases aligning to TRBD2. Germline V gene sequence: CDR1 MDHEN, CDR2 SYDVKM. Germline trimming cut 5 bases from V and 4 bases from J; bases unmatched to any gene: 7. The CDR3 covers 16 residues.

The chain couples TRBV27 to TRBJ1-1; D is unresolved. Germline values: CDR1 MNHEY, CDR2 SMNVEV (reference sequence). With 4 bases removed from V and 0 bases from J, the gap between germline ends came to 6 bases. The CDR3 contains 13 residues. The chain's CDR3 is CASSYRLNTEAFF. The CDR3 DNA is TGTGCCAGCAGTTATCGGCTGAACACTGAAGCTTTCTTT.

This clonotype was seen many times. The CDR3, as DNA: TGTGCCAGCAGCCAGAGAGACAGGCCCCTAGAGCAGTACTTC. Amino acid sequence: CASSQRDRPLEQYF. The rearrangement uses TRBV3-1 and TRBJ2-7, with D possibly matching TRBD1 (6 bases). V lost 3 bases, J lost 7 bases, and 16 bases lay in between. CDR1 is LGHDT, CDR2 YNNKEL, per germline (reference sequence). The CDR3 consists of 14 residues.

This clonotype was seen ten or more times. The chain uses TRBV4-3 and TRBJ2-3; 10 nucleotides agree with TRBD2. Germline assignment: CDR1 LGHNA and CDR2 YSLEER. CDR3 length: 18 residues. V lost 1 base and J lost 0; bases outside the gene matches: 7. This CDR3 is CASSQGGLAGASTDTQYF. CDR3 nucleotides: TGCGCCAGCAGCCAAGGAGGGCTAGCGGGGGCGAGCACAGATACGCAGTATTTT.

CDR3 DNA sequence: TGTGCCAGCAGCTTAGTCCCTCACAACTATGGCTACACCTTC. Its protein product is CASSLVPHNYGYTF. The rearrangement links TRBV7-2 to TRBJ1-2; D unclear. This CDR3 has 14 residues. V was cut by 1 base and J by 2 bases, with 8 bases left in between. Per germline, CDR1 SGHTA and CDR2 FQGNSA.

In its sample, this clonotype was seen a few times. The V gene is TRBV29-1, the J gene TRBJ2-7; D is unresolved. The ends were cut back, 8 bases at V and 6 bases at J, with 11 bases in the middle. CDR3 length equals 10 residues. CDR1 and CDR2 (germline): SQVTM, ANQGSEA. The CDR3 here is CSLETSEQYF. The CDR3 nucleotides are TGCAGCTTGGAGACCAGCGAGCAGTACTTC.

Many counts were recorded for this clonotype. CDR3 nucleotide sequence: TGTGCCAGCAGTCCAGTTGGTAGCTCTGGGGCCAACGTCCTGACTTTC. It codes for CASSPVGSSGANVLTF. V gene TRBV7-9 combines with J gene TRBJ2-6; D gene unclear. This CDR3 has 16 residues. Germline CDR1 and CDR2: SEHNR and FQNEAQ (reference sequence). Trimming took 6 bases from V and 0 from J, leaving 12 bases between them.

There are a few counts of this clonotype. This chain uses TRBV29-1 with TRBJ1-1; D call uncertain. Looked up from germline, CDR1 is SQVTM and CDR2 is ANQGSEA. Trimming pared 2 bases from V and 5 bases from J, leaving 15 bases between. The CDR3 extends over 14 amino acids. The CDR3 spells CSVEKTSGLTEAFF. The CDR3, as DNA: TGCAGCGTTGAAAAGACCTCCGGGCTAACTGAAGCTTTCTTT.

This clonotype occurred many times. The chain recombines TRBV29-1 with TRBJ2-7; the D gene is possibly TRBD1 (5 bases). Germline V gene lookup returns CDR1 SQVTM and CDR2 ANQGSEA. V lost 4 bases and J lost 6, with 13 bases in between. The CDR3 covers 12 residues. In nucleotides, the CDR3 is TGCAGCGTTGGGGGCCAGGGCATCGAGCAGTACTTC. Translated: CSVGGQGIEQYF.

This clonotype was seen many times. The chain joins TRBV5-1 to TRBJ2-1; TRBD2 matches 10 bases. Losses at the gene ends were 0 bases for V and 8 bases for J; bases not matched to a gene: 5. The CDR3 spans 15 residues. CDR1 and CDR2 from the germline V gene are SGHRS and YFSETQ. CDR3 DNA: TGCGCCAGCAGCTTGGCCGCCAGCGGGAGGGATGAGCAGTTCTTC. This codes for CASSLAASGRDEQFF.

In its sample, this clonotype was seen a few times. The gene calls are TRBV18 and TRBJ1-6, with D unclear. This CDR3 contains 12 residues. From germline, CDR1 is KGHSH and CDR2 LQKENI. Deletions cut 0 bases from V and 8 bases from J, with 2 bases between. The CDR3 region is CASSPPHSPLHF. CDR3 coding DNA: TGTGCCAGCTCACCACCTCATTCACCCCTCCACTTT.

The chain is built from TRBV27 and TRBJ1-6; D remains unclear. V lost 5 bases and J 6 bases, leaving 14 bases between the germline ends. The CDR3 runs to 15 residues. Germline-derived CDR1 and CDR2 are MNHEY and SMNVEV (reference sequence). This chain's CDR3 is CASSAAPDLNSPLHF. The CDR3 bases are TGTGCCAGCAGTGCCGCACCGGATCTTAATTCACCCCTCCACTTT.

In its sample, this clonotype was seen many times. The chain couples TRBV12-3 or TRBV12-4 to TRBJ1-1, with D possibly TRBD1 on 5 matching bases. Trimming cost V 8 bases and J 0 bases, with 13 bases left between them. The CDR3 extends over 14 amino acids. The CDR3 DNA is TGTGCCAGCCGAGGGGCCCCAATGAACACTGAAGCTTTCTTT. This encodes CASRGAPMNTEAFF.

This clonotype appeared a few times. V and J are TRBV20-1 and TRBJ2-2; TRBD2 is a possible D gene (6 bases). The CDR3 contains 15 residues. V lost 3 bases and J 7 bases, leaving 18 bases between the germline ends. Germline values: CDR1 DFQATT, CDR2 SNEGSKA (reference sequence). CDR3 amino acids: CSARRTGTLGGELFF. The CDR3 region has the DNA TGCAGTGCTAGGCGGACCGGGACTCTGGGCGGGGAGCTGTTTTTT.

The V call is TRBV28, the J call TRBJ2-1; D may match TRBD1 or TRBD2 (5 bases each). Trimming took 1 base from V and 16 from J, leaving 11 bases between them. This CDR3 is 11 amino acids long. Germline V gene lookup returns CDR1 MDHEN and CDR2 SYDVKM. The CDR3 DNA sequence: TGTGCCAGCAGTTTATTGGGCCGGGACTTCTTC. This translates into CASSLLGRDFF.

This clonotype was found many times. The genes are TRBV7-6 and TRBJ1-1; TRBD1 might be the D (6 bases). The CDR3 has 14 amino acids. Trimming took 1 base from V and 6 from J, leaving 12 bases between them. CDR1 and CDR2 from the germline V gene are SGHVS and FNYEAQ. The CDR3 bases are TGTGCCAGCAGCTTAGGGGGGGCAGGGGCTGAAGCTTTCTTT. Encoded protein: CASSLGGAGAEAFF.

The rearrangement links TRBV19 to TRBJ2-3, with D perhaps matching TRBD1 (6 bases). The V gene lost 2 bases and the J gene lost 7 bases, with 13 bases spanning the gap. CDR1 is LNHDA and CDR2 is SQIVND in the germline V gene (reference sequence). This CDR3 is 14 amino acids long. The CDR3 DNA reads TGTGCCAGTAGTATATCACAGGGTCGCCATACGCAGTATTTT. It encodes CASSISQGRHTQYF.